This entry is about one T cell receptor beta chain. What it recognizes is unknown. Data came from immunoSEQ multiplex PCR; TCRdb stores just in-frame clones and leaves some out. The table lists nearly 55,000 clones, roughly nine tenths of them singletons. The entry originates in a study of T cell responses to AZD1222 COVID-19 vaccine. General observations from the study: Clonal diversity may have been underestimated, and the donors were mostly white British, with more females than males. Sampled repertoires all dated from after the peak T cell response. Baseline serostatus was positive in only a handful of AZD1222 recipients.

V was clipped by 1 base and J by 2 bases; unmatched bases: 5. Germline V gene lookup returns CDR1 LGHNA and CDR2 YNFKEQ. The CDR3 loop spans 18 amino acids. Pooled in the analysis were second doses at about 4 or about 12 weeks. The gene calls are TRBV4-2 and TRBJ2-2, with 12 positions matching TRBD2. Specimen: peripheral blood, collected 28 days after the second AZD1222 dose. The receptor was isolated from an adult who received the AZD1222 COVID-19 vaccine. The CDR3 spells CASSQVQTSGSNTGELFF. The CDR3 DNA reads TGTGCCAGCAGCCAAGTCCAGACTAGCGGGAGTAACACCGGGGAGCTGTTTTTT.